Listed here are 3 T cell receptor beta chains from one sample, sequenced in a study of cytomegalovirus exposure and HLA in healthy donors (TCRdb year 2017). Receptor libraries were prepared by the immunoSEQ multiplex PCR assay. For the multiplex PCR, a mixture combining 60 forward primers for TCR Vbeta segments and 13 reverse primers for TCR Jbeta segments was used. What TCRdb holds here is the immuneACCESS table cut down to in-frame rearrangements. Part of the clones is not present; checked against another copy, under half of the missing clones reflect an unresolved V gene, and the others are unexplained. Here the sample has more than 100,000 clones; 79% occur a single time. The ten largest clonotypes hold roughly 3.9% of the sample. Specimen: PBMCs. The source is a man aged 50 to 60 in good health and CMV-seropositive.

The J gene is TRBJ2-2, the V gene TRBV5-4; 8 bases align to TRBD1. Trimming removed 3 bases from V and 7 bases from J; junction bases left unmatched: 8. The CDR3 is 15 amino acids. Germline values: CDR1 SGHNT, CDR2 YYREEE (reference sequence). The DNA of the CDR3 is TGTGCCAGCAGCTCCTCGCAGGGGGCAGGCGGGGAGCTGTTTTTT. Its protein product is CASSSSQGAGGELFF. The variable domain in full, with the rest retrieved from reference TRBV5-4 and TRBJ2-2, is ETGVTQSPTHLIKTRGQQVTLRCSSQSGHNTVSWYQQALGQGPQFIFQYYREEENGRGNFPPRFSGLQFPNYSSELNVNALELDDSALYLCASSSSQGAGGELFFGEGSRLTVL.

CDR3 region: CAISVKGAAGELFF. The CDR3 bases are TGTGCCATCAGTGTGAAAGGGGCGGCCGGGGAGCTGTTTTTT. The chain uses TRBV10-3 and TRBJ2-2; perhaps TRBD1 as D (5 bases). This CDR3 comprises 14 residues. V was shortened by 4 bases and J by 6 bases, with 12 bases between the two germline ends. Germline V gene lookup returns CDR1 ENHRY and CDR2 SYGVKD.

V usage is TRBV5-4 and J usage is TRBJ2-1; D perhaps matches TRBD2 (5 bases). This CDR3 is 14 amino acids long. Trimming cost V 0 bases and J 9 bases, with 13 bases left between them. Germline CDR1 reads SGHNT; CDR2 reads YYREEE (reference sequence). CDR3 DNA sequence: TGTGCCAGCAGCTTGGCCGAGCGGCCTAGTGAGCAGTTCTTC. Translated, it gives CASSLAERPSEQFF.